This note documents a single T cell receptor beta chain sequence. Libraries were prepared by immunoSEQ multiplex PCR; TCRdb keeps only in-frame clonotypes and omits some of them. This table holds 100,000 to 120,000 clones, more than 80% found once. Germline V lookup: CDR1 KGHDR, CDR2 SFDVKD. The length of the CDR3 is 18 residues. Trimming removed 4 bases at V and 0 bases at J, with 18 bases between. The sample belongs to a study of blood T cell repertoires in COVID-19. Across the study: From the United States, Italy and Spain came samples of acute and convalescent COVID-19. Sample material is recorded as cDNA or gDNA derived from T cells, B-cell-depleted T cells, or PBMCs.

V is TRBV24-1 and J is TRBJ2-4; D perhaps matches TRBD1 (5 bases). The material sequenced was peripheral blood. This receptor was taken from a woman aged 60 to 75 with COVID-19, enrolled during active disease. The CDR3 bases are TGTGCCACCAGTGAACTCTACCAGGGCCCACTAGCCAAAAACATTCAGTACTTC. Protein product: CATSELYQGPLAKNIQYF.